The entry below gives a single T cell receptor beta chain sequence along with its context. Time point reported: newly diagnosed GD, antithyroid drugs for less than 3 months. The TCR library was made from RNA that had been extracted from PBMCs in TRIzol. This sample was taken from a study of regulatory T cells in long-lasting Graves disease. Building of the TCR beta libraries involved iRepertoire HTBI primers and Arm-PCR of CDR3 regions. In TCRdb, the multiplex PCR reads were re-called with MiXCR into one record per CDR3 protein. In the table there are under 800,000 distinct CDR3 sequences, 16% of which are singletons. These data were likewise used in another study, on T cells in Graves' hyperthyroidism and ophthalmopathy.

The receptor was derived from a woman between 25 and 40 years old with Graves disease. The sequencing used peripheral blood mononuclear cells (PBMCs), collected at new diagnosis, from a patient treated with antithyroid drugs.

The CDR3 DNA sequence: TGTGCCAGCAGCTTAGGGCCAGACGAGATGGAGACCCAGTACTTC. Protein sequence: CASSLGPDEMETQYF. The chain couples TRBV7-3 to TRBJ2-5; the D is unclear. The CDR3 loop spans 15 amino acids. V was pared by 2 bases and J by 5 bases, with 15 bases between. Germline lookup yields CDR1 SGHTA and CDR2 FQGTGA.